A single sample is the source of the 16 T cell receptor beta chains below, sequenced in a study of blood T cell repertoires in COVID-19. Method: immunoSEQ multiplex PCR; TCRdb's copy keeps in-frame clones and lacks some. The sample records about 150,000 clones, roughly nine tenths being singletons. Sequencing was carried out using peripheral blood. These receptors were collected from a woman between 40 and 50 years old with acute or convalescent COVID-19.

This clone was seen once. This chain uses TRBV19 with TRBJ1-1, with a weak D call TRBD1 (6 bases). The CDR3 length is 13 residues. Germline lookup yields CDR1 LNHDA and CDR2 SQIVND (reference sequence). Trimming took 3 bases from V and 4 from J, leaving 9 bases between them. CDR3: CASSISRGTEAFF. As DNA, the CDR3 is TGTGCCAGTAGTATCAGCAGGGGCACTGAAGCTTTCTTT.

V and J are TRBV7-3 and TRBJ2-1; a possible D gene is TRBD1 (6 bases). The CDR3 extends over 13 amino acids. Per germline, CDR1 SGHTA and CDR2 FQGTGA. Trimming shortened V by 5 bases and J by 4 bases, and 9 bases separated the two germline ends. The CDR3 protein is CASSLGQYNEQFF. CDR3 sequence (DNA): TGTGCCAGCAGCCTGGGACAATACAATGAGCAGTTCTTC.

The V call is TRBV5-1, the J call TRBJ2-1, with 15 bases aligning to TRBD2. Germline V lookup: CDR1 SGHRS, CDR2 YFSETQ. The V segment lost 3 bases and the J segment 9 bases; nucleotides outside the gene matches: 4. CDR3 size: 15 residues. Here the CDR3 reads CASSWTSGGAGEQFF. DNA of the CDR3: TGCGCCAGCAGCTGGACTAGCGGGGGGGCCGGTGAGCAGTTCTTC.

This chain uses TRBV2 with TRBJ2-1; the D gene is possibly TRBD1 (5 bases). This CDR3 is 15 amino acids long. The germline V and J ends were trimmed by 7 bases and 3 bases, with 16 bases remaining between them. Germline CDR1 reads SNHLY; CDR2 reads FYNNEI. The DNA for the CDR3 is TGTGCCAGCACCATGGACGGAAGGGGCTACAATGAGCAGTTCTTC. It codes for CASTMDGRGYNEQFF.

The chain recombines TRBV5-6 with TRBJ1-5, with 7 bases aligning to TRBD1. V shed 1 base, J shed 10 bases, and the junction held 8 bases outside the gene matches. Germline lookup yields CDR1 SGHDT and CDR2 YYEEEE. CDR3 length: 14 amino acids. CDR3 bases: TGTGCCAGCAGCTTGAGGGGACAGTCCGAACCCCAGCATTTT. This sequence encodes CASSLRGQSEPQHF. The whole variable domain, remainder taken from reference TRBV5-6 and TRBJ1-5, is DAGVTQSPTHLIKTRGQQVTLRCSPKSGHDTVSWYQQALGQGPQFIFQYYEEEERQRGNFPDRFSGHQFPNYSSELNVNALLLGDSALYLCASSLRGQSEPQHFGDGTRLSIL.

The V call is TRBV6-5, the J call TRBJ1-4; 8 bases align to TRBD1. This CDR3 is built from 14 residues. Trimming took 6 bases from V and 7 from J; bases not matched to a gene: 7. The germline V gene has CDR1 MNHEY and CDR2 SVGAGI. The DNA for the CDR3 is TGTGCCAGCAGCTCCCAGGGGGCAGGTGAAAAACTGTTTTTT. Translation: CASSSQGAGEKLFF.

The chain employs TRBV7-8 and TRBJ1-1; D is undetermined. The CDR3 has 16 amino acids. The germline V gene has CDR1 SGHVS and CDR2 FQNEAQ. V lost 3 bases to trimming and J lost 1 base, with 15 bases between them. This chain's CDR3 is CASSFTSLKTNTEAFF. CDR3 nucleotide sequence: TGTGCCAGCAGCTTTACCAGTCTGAAAACGAACACTGAAGCTTTCTTT.

The chain is built from TRBV27 and TRBJ2-1; 10 nucleotides line up with TRBD1. The CDR3 spans 14 residues. Germline CDR1 is MNHEY and CDR2 is SMNVEV (reference sequence). Trimming cost V 5 bases and J 8 bases; bases outside gene matches: 6. DNA for the CDR3: TGTGCCAGCAGTCGACAGGGGGCGAAGGATGAGCAGTTCTTC. This encodes CASSRQGAKDEQFF.

This rearrangement joins TRBV30 to TRBJ1-3, with D possibly TRBD1 on 5 matching bases. With 4 bases removed from V and 4 bases from J, the gap between germline ends came to 14 bases. CDR3 length equals 14 residues. CDR1 is GTSNPN, CDR2 SVGIG, per germline (reference sequence). The CDR3 is CAWTLGLSGNTIYF. The CDR3 DNA is TGTGCCTGGACCTTGGGACTATCCGGAAACACCATATATTTT.

V and J are TRBV21-1 and TRBJ1-6. TRBV21-1 is a listed pseudogene. This CDR3 spans 14 amino acids. For the CDR3, the DNA is TGTGCCAGCAGCCACTTGGAGATGCATTCACCCCTCCACTTT. Protein sequence: CASSHLEMHSPLHF.

V is TRBV3-1 (or the pseudogene TRBV3-2) and J is TRBJ2-1; unclear D gene. The CDR3 runs to 12 residues. The V end was cut by 1 base, the J end by 4 bases, with 2 bases between. CDR1 is LGHDT and CDR2 is YNNKEL in the germline V gene (reference sequence). The chain's CDR3 is CASSQAYNEQFF. In DNA form, the CDR3 reads TGTGCCAGCAGCCAAGCTTACAATGAGCAGTTCTTC.

J is TRBJ2-1 and V is TRBV5-1, with 8 bases identical to TRBD2. The length of the CDR3 is 16 residues. Germline loops: CDR1 SGHRS, CDR2 YFSETQ. Unmatched junction bases numbered 9, after V lost 3 bases and J lost 4 bases. The CDR3 is CASSYDLTGGYNEQFF. The CDR3 DNA reads TGCGCCAGCAGCTACGATCTGACGGGGGGGTACAATGAGCAGTTCTTC. The variable domain in full, completed from reference TRBV5-1 and TRBJ2-1, reads KAGVTQTPRYLIKTRGQQVTLSCSPISGHRSVSWYQQTPGQGLQFLFEYFSETQRNKGNFPGRFSGRQFSNSRSEMNVSTLELGDSALYLCASSYDLTGGYNEQFFGPGTRLTVL.

The V gene is TRBV24-1, the J gene TRBJ1-4, with a weak D call TRBD1 (6 bases). The CDR3 consists of 15 residues. The germline V gene encodes CDR1 KGHDR and CDR2 SFDVKD. V was trimmed by 2 bases and J by 10 bases, leaving 16 bases between them. The CDR3 nucleotides are TGTGCCACCAGTGATTCCGGACAGATAAACGGAAAACTGTTTTTT. Amino acids: CATSDSGQINGKLFF.

V and J are TRBV5-1 and TRBJ2-3; 13 bases fit TRBD2. CDR1 SGHRS and CDR2 YFSETQ come from the germline V gene. Losses at the gene ends were 2 bases for V and 3 bases for J; bases not matched to a gene: 9. The CDR3 spans 18 residues. CDR3 in amino acids: CASSLDAQTSGRTDTQYF. The CDR3 DNA reads as TGCGCCAGCAGCTTAGATGCCCAGACTAGCGGGAGGACAGATACGCAGTATTTT.

The sample holds one count of this clone. The chain employs TRBV3-1 (or the pseudogene TRBV3-2) and TRBJ2-4; 7 bases align to TRBD2. V lost 0 bases and J lost 1; bases outside the gene matches: 6. The germline CDR1 and CDR2 sequences are LGHDT and YNNKEL (reference sequence). The length of the CDR3 is 17 residues. The DNA of the CDR3 is TGTGCCAGCAGCCAAGAATGGGGGAGGGACGCCAAAAACATTCAGTACTTC. Amino acids: CASSQEWGRDAKNIQYF.

The chain uses TRBV18 and TRBJ1-5; D is ambiguous. The CDR3 loop spans 15 amino acids. Germline assignment: CDR1 KGHSH and CDR2 LQKENI. The V end was cut by 3 bases, the J end by 1 base, with 10 bases between. CDR3 sequence: CASSPETGSNQPQHF. The DNA of the CDR3 is TGTGCCAGCTCACCCGAGACGGGAAGCAATCAGCCCCAGCATTTT.